This TCR beta chain came from a study of blood T cell repertoires in COVID-19. Study-wide background: There were acute and convalescent COVID-19 samples, and they came from the United States, Italy and Spain. Sources were T cells, B-cell-depleted T cells, or PBMCs; the material itself was cDNA or gDNA.

Original data processing: Reference gene primer amplification yielded estimated nucleated cell counts. Sequenced by immunoSEQ multiplex PCR; TCRdb stores in-frame clones only, minus some. V and J calls and clone size come straight from that table; D and trimming were deduced from the DNA. Of about 220,000 clones listed, about four fifths are singletons. Those enrolled, adults aged roughly 18 to 95 years, came from around 25 US areas. Trimming shortened V by 1 base and J by 4 bases, and 12 bases separated the two germline ends. Germline assignment: CDR1 SGHDN and CDR2 FVKESK. The CDR3 consists of 15 residues.

The material sequenced was PBMCs or T cells enriched from blood (not recorded which). The sequence was obtained from a woman aged 40-49 years with acute COVID-19. V is TRBV14 and J is TRBJ2-3; D may be TRBD1 (5 bases). The CDR3 nucleotides are TGTGCCAGCAGCCAAGTTGGGGCTCTCTCAGATACGCAGTATTTT. It codes for CASSQVGALSDTQYF.